Presented here are 21 T cell receptor beta chains from one specimen sequenced in a study of blood T cell repertoires in COVID-19. Sequencing was performed with immunoSEQ multiplex PCR; in TCRdb, only in-frame clones are kept and a portion is missing. The data show some 170,000 clones, approximately 82% seen once. The material sequenced was PBMCs or T cells enriched from blood (not recorded which). Receptors were obtained from a man between 45 and 60 years old who had recovered from COVID-19.

This CDR3 reads CASSFWGDNEKLFF. In nucleotides, the CDR3 is TGTGCCAGCAGTTTTTGGGGGGATAATGAAAAACTGTTTTTT. The gene calls are TRBV27 and TRBJ1-4, with TRBD1 as a possible D gene (5 bases). Germline V gene lookup returns CDR1 MNHEY and CDR2 SMNVEV (reference sequence). CDR3 size: 14 residues. Trimming removed 3 bases from V and 4 bases from J, with 9 bases in between.

This rearrangement joins TRBV18 to TRBJ2-7; D is unclear. Germline CDR1 and CDR2: KGHSH and LQKENI. The CDR3 loop spans 16 amino acids. Trimming left V 0 bases short and J 0 bases short, with 12 bases between. The CDR3 sequence is CASSPPWAGASYEQYF. CDR3 DNA: TGTGCCAGCTCACCACCGTGGGCAGGCGCCTCCTACGAGCAGTACTTC.

The chain is built from TRBV2 and TRBJ1-1; TRBD1 is a possible D gene (5 bases). Trimming took off 6 bases at V and 11 bases at J, with 19 bases between the two ends. The CDR3 consists of 13 residues. In germline, CDR1 is SNHLY, CDR2 FYNNEI. The CDR3 sequence: CASSALEGRRAFF. Written as DNA, the CDR3 is TGTGCCAGCAGCGCGTTGGAGGGGCGTAGGGCTTTCTTT.

The chain joins TRBV30 to TRBJ1-1; TRBD1 is a possible D gene (5 bases). The CDR3 has 11 residues. The V end lost 8 bases, the J end lost 6 bases, and 13 bases lay between the germline ends. Germline assignment: CDR1 GTSNPN and CDR2 SVGIG (reference sequence). Here the CDR3 DNA reads TGTGCCGGTCGGGGGTTCGCTGAAGCTTTCTTT. It specifies CAGRGFAEAFF.

J is TRBJ1-6 and V is TRBV30, with 10 bases identical to TRBD1. With V trimmed by 8 bases and J by 7 bases, 5 bases remained unmatched. The CDR3 consists of 13 residues. Germline values: CDR1 GTSNPN, CDR2 SVGIG (reference sequence). The CDR3 reads CAGQGVVNSPLHF. CDR3 nucleotide sequence: TGTGCCGGACAGGGGGTTGTAAATTCACCCCTCCACTTT.

V usage is TRBV4-2 and J usage is TRBJ1-2; the D is unclear. Trimming took off 0 bases at V and 2 bases at J, with 10 bases between the two ends. This CDR3 comprises 15 residues. In germline, CDR1 is LGHNA, CDR2 YNFKEQ. The CDR3 DNA is TGTGCCAGCAGCCAAGATCCGGGAGAAAACTATGGCTACACCTTC. As protein: CASSQDPGENYGYTF.

V usage is TRBV5-1 and J usage is TRBJ1-1; TRBD1 aligns across 9 bases. CDR3 size: 14 residues. Germline CDR1 is SGHRS and CDR2 is YFSETQ. The J segment lost 3 bases and the V segment lost 4 bases, leaving 4 bases of the junction unmatched. The CDR3 sequence: CASSHRGQDTEAFF. DNA of the CDR3: TGCGCCAGCAGCCACAGGGGGCAGGACACTGAAGCTTTCTTT.

This clone has just a few counts. The V and J genes are TRBV27 and TRBJ1-6, with 7 bases aligning to TRBD1. The CDR3 runs to 14 residues. Per the germline V gene, CDR1 is MNHEY and CDR2 is SMNVEV (reference sequence). The J segment lost 7 bases and the V segment lost 6 bases, leaving 6 bases of the junction unmatched. CDR3 in amino acids: CASSEQGQNSPLHF. Here the CDR3 DNA reads TGTGCCAGCAGCGAACAGGGGCAGAATTCACCCCTCCACTTT.

The chain is built from TRBV3-1 (or the pseudogene TRBV3-2) and TRBJ2-2; TRBD1 agrees at 12 bases. J lost 1 base, V lost 1 base, and 19 bases had no gene match. This CDR3 comprises 23 residues. From germline, CDR1 is LGHDT and CDR2 YNNKEL (reference sequence). CDR3 DNA sequence: TGTGCCAGCAGCCAAGGACGGATACACGGGACAGGGGGCTTTAAGCTGAACACCGGGGAGCTGTTTTTT. Translated: CASSQGRIHGTGGFKLNTGELFF.

The chain combines TRBV6-5 with TRBJ1-6, with 7 positions matching TRBD1. V dropped 3 bases and J dropped 2; count of bases not matched to a gene: 1. Germline CDR1 is MNHEY and CDR2 is SVGAGI. The CDR3 contains 15 residues. This CDR3 reads CASSYDRAYNSPLHF. The CDR3 DNA sequence: TGTGCCAGCAGTTATGACAGGGCCTATAATTCACCCCTCCACTTT.

V is TRBV28 and J is TRBJ2-5; a possible D gene is TRBD1 (6 bases). V dropped 5 bases and J dropped 5 bases, with 15 bases sitting between them. Germline loops: CDR1 MDHEN, CDR2 SYDVKM. This CDR3 region has 14 residues. The chain's CDR3 is CASSLTGPRETQYF. The CDR3 DNA follows: TGTGCCAGCAGTCTCACAGGGCCGCGGGAGACCCAGTACTTC.

This sequence joins TRBV7-9 and TRBJ1-4; 8 nucleotides match TRBD1. Trimming at V came to 5 bases and at J to 8 bases, leaving 10 bases not matched to a gene. CDR1 SEHNR and CDR2 FQNEAQ come from the germline V gene (reference sequence). The CDR3 contains 15 residues. The CDR3 coding sequence is TGTGCCAGCAGCCCCCCAGGGGGCGAAAGGGAAAAACTGTTTTTT. Translation: CASSPPGGEREKLFF.

Here the CDR3 reads CASSVGKGAPEKLFF. The DNA for the CDR3 is TGTGCCAGCAGCGTAGGAAAGGGGGCGCCTGAAAAACTGTTTTTT. The chain couples TRBV9 to TRBJ1-4; TRBD1 matches at 7 bases. Germline V gene sequence: CDR1 SGDLS, CDR2 YYNGEE. V gave up 0 bases and J gave up 7 bases; unmatched junction bases: 6. The CDR3 covers 15 residues. The full variable domain, in which reference TRBV9 and TRBJ1-4 provide the parts outside the CDR3, is DSGVTQTPKHLITATGQRVTLRCSPRSGDLSVYWYQQSLDQGLQFLIQYYNGEERAKGNILERFSAQQFPDLHSELNLSSLELGDSALYFCASSVGKGAPEKLFFGSGTQLSVL.

V is TRBV6-5 and J is TRBJ2-1; 7 bases fit TRBD1. Germline V lookup: CDR1 MNHEY, CDR2 SVGAGI. With V trimmed by 0 bases and J by 7 bases, 6 bases remained unmatched. The CDR3 has 15 amino acids. The CDR3 DNA follows: TGTGCCAGCAGTTACTCGGGAAGGGGGCGAAATGAGCAGTTCTTC. Protein: CASSYSGRGRNEQFF.

This rearrangement joins TRBV10-3 to TRBJ2-7, with 7 bases fitting TRBD2. The CDR3 consists of 12 residues. V shed 6 bases, J shed 3 bases, and the junction held 2 bases outside the gene matches. Germline V gene sequence: CDR1 ENHRY, CDR2 SYGVKD. The CDR3 region is CAISGLDYEQYF. As DNA, the CDR3 is TGTGCCATCAGCGGACTAGACTACGAGCAGTACTTC.

The rearrangement joins TRBV18 to TRBJ2-1; 10 bases map to TRBD1. This CDR3 is 15 amino acids long. The junction had 4 bases not matched to a gene; V was cut back by 2 bases and J by 6 bases. Germline CDR1 is KGHSH and CDR2 is LQKENI. The CDR3 coding sequence is TGTGCCAGCTCACCAGCCCGGACAGGGGGCAATGAGCAGTTCTTC. Protein: CASSPARTGGNEQFF.

V gene TRBV11-2 combines with J gene TRBJ1-5; D remains unclear. The CDR3 loop spans 16 amino acids. Germline V gene lookup returns CDR1 SGHAT and CDR2 FQNNGV. V was clipped by 2 bases and J by 0 bases, with 11 bases between them. DNA for the CDR3: TGTGCCAGCAGCTTAAACAGCCCATATAGCAATCAGCCCCAGCATTTT. This gives the protein CASSLNSPYSNQPQHF.

J is TRBJ1-4 and V is TRBV5-1; D is undetermined. Trimming removed 7 bases from V and 0 bases from J, with 13 bases in between. This CDR3 is 15 amino acids long. Germline lookup yields CDR1 SGHRS and CDR2 YFSETQ. This CDR3 reads CASRSGMTTNEKLFF. In DNA form, the CDR3 reads TGCGCCAGCCGCTCCGGGATGACAACTAATGAAAAACTGTTTTTT.

The chain employs TRBV14 and TRBJ1-6; no definite D call. The CDR3 has 14 residues. Trimming shortened V by 4 bases and J by 4 bases, and 8 bases separated the two germline ends. In germline, CDR1 is SGHDN, CDR2 FVKESK. The CDR3 coding sequence is TGTGCCAGCAGCCGGGCCTCTTATAATTCACCCCTCCACTTT. Encoded protein: CASSRASYNSPLHF. The full variable domain, with the rest looked up from reference TRBV14 and TRBJ1-6, is EAGVTQFPSHSVIEKGQTVTLRCDPISGHDNLYWYRRVMGKEIKFLLHFVKESKQDESGMPNNRFLAERTGGTYSTLKVQPAELEDSGVYFCASSRASYNSPLHFGNGTRLTVT.

The chain employs TRBV28 and TRBJ1-2, with D possibly being TRBD1 (5 bases). The CDR3 runs to 13 residues. V lost 7 bases to trimming and J lost 5 bases, with 14 bases between them. Germline lookup yields CDR1 MDHEN and CDR2 SYDVKM. The CDR3 reads CASTLQVGYGYTF. CDR3 DNA sequence: TGTGCCAGCACCCTACAGGTGGGGTATGGCTACACCTTC.

The V call is TRBV10-3, the J call TRBJ2-7; 7 bases map to TRBD1. In germline, CDR1 is ENHRY, CDR2 SYGVKD. The CDR3 runs 14 residues. With 7 bases clipped from V and 2 bases from J, the junction kept 8 bases outside the gene matches. This chain's CDR3 is CAINPSGQTYEQYF. CDR3 coding DNA: TGTGCCATCAACCCCTCGGGACAGACCTACGAGCAGTACTTC.